The 19 T cell receptor beta chains in this list originate from one sample, sequenced in a study of cytomegalovirus exposure and HLA in healthy donors. Both 60 Vbeta primers and 13 Jbeta primers went into the PCR. The assay was immunoSEQ multiplex PCR, and TCRdb's table has in-frame clones only and misses some. The sample holds 95,000 to 110,000 clones, about three quarters seen once. The sequencing sample was made of PBMCs. These receptors all stem from a man in his 60s in good health and CMV-seropositive.

This chain uses TRBV7-3 with TRBJ1-2; tentative D call: TRBD1 (6 bases). V lost 2 bases, J lost 3 bases, and 10 bases lay in between. Germline V gene lookup returns CDR1 SGHTA and CDR2 FQGTGA. The CDR3 spans 14 residues. In nucleotides, the CDR3 is TGTGCCAGCAGCTTATACGCAGGGGACTATGGCTACACCTTC. It translates to CASSLYAGDYGYTF.

J is TRBJ2-7 and V is TRBV6-1; the D gene is possibly TRBD1 (6 bases). Trimming stripped 7 bases from V and 1 base from J, with 17 bases between. This CDR3 comprises 15 residues. CDR1 and CDR2 from the germline V gene are MNHNS and SASEGT. The CDR3 loop is CASTDRDTTSYEQYF. The DNA for the CDR3 is TGTGCCAGCACCGACCGGGACACGACGTCCTACGAGCAGTACTTC.

This clone showed up just a few times. In the same sample, other DNA sequences code for this CDR3. The V call is TRBV7-9, the J call TRBJ1-1; the D gene is possibly TRBD1 (5 bases). In germline, CDR1 is SEHNR, CDR2 FQNEAQ (reference sequence). The CDR3 has 14 residues. The ends were cut back, 1 base at V and 1 base at J, with 7 bases in the middle. In DNA form, the CDR3 reads TGTGCCAGCAGCTTAGTCGGGGGGAACACTGAAGCTTTCTTT. Amino acids: CASSLVGGNTEAFF.

The chain couples TRBV27 to TRBJ2-3; 9 bases map to TRBD2. Germline assignment: CDR1 MNHEY and CDR2 SMNVEV (reference sequence). Trimming removed 2 bases from V and 2 bases from J; junction bases left unmatched: 5. This CDR3 is 16 amino acids long. CDR3: CASSLGPSGVTDTQYF. The CDR3 DNA is TGTGCCAGCAGTTTAGGCCCTAGCGGGGTCACAGATACGCAGTATTTT.

The rearrangement joins TRBV28 to TRBJ1-2, with TRBD1 identical over 7 bases. After removal of 4 bases from V and 8 bases from J, the junction contained 10 bases not matched to a gene. Germline loops: CDR1 MDHEN, CDR2 SYDVKM. The CDR3 is made up of 14 amino acids. CDR3 sequence reads: CASSSYGTAEGYTF. The CDR3 coding sequence is TGTGCCAGCAGTTCGTACGGGACAGCCGAGGGCTACACCTTC.

Only one count was recorded for this clone. The chain is built from TRBV28 and TRBJ1-5; D not resolved. V was trimmed by 7 bases and J by 3 bases, leaving 10 bases between them. Germline V gene sequence: CDR1 MDHEN, CDR2 SYDVKM. The CDR3 is 13 amino acids. CDR3: CASIPGVNQPQHF. For the CDR3, the DNA is TGTGCCAGCATCCCCGGGGTCAATCAGCCCCAGCATTTT.

This clone was picked up one time. This rearrangement joins TRBV2 to TRBJ1-5; weak D call: TRBD1 (6 bases). Germline CDR1 is SNHLY and CDR2 is FYNNEI. V was clipped by 3 bases and J by 7 bases, with 16 bases between them. This CDR3 comprises 15 residues. CDR3 residues: CASSESLGARQPQHF. DNA of the CDR3: TGTGCCAGCAGTGAGAGTCTGGGGGCGCGGCAGCCCCAGCATTTT.

The chain uses TRBV4-3 and TRBJ2-7, with a weak D call TRBD2 (7 bases). This CDR3 comprises 19 residues. Per the germline V gene, CDR1 is LGHNA and CDR2 is YSLEER. V lost 0 bases and J lost 3, with 24 bases in between. In DNA, the CDR3 is TGCGCCAGCAGCCAAGACTATGCCACTAATAGGGGGGGCCTCTACGAGCAGTACTTC. Translated, it gives CASSQDYATNRGGLYEQYF.

The chain carries TRBV9 and TRBJ2-5; 7 positions agree with TRBD1. Trimming cost V 3 bases and J 4 bases; bases outside gene matches: 9. CDR3 length: 15 amino acids. Germline lookup yields CDR1 SGDLS and CDR2 YYNGEE. CDR3 sequence (DNA): TGTGCCAGCAGCGGGTCCGCCAACAGGGGAGAGACCCAGTACTTC. It yields the protein CASSGSANRGETQYF.

This chain joins TRBV5-4 and TRBJ1-4; D is undetermined. V lost 2 bases, J lost 6 bases, and 8 bases lay in between. Germline V lookup: CDR1 SGHNT, CDR2 YYREEE (reference sequence). The CDR3 totals 13 residues. The CDR3 spells CASSFFADEKLFF. CDR3 nucleotide sequence: TGTGCCAGCAGCTTCTTCGCAGATGAAAAACTGTTTTTT.

The CDR3 spells CASSLHSGFYNEQFF. The CDR3 DNA is TGTGCCAGCAGCTTACATAGCGGGTTCTACAATGAGCAGTTCTTC. The chain links TRBV7-3 to TRBJ2-1; 7 bases fit TRBD2. The CDR3 sequence is 15 residues long. Germline assignment: CDR1 SGHTA and CDR2 FQGTGA. J was trimmed by 3 bases and V by 2 bases; bases with no gene match: 4.

The gene calls are TRBV7-8 and TRBJ1-2, with 7 bases aligning to TRBD1. The V and J ends lost 2 bases and 0 bases, in that order; junction bases with no gene match: 6. The CDR3 covers 16 residues. CDR1 SGHVS and CDR2 FQNEAQ come from the germline V gene. The DNA for the CDR3 is TGTGCCAGCAGCTTACTCGCAGGGGGAGCTAACTATGGCTACACCTTC. This encodes CASSLLAGGANYGYTF.

The chain links TRBV11-2 to TRBJ2-1; 11 nucleotides align to TRBD2. The V gene end was trimmed by 0 bases and the J gene end by 6 bases; junction bases not matched to a gene: 10. In germline, CDR1 is SGHAT, CDR2 FQNNGV. The CDR3 is 18 residues long. The CDR3 DNA reads as TGTGCCAGCAGCTTAGAACTGTCCACTAGCGGGGGAGTCAATGAGCAGTTCTTC. Its translation: CASSLELSTSGGVNEQFF.

The V call is TRBV5-1, the J call TRBJ1-1; TRBD1 agrees at 8 bases. This CDR3 comprises 14 residues. The germline CDR1 and CDR2 sequences are SGHRS and YFSETQ. J lost 7 bases, V lost 4 bases, and 9 bases had no gene match. In nucleotides, the CDR3 is TGCGCCAGCAGCCCAGGACAGGGCCTAGGTGAAGCTTTCTTT. As protein: CASSPGQGLGEAFF. Filled out from reference TRBV5-1 and TRBJ1-1, the complete variable domain reads KAGVTQTPRYLIKTRGQQVTLSCSPISGHRSVSWYQQTPGQGLQFLFEYFSETQRNKGNFPGRFSGRQFSNSRSEMNVSTLELGDSALYLCASSPGQGLGEAFFGQGTRLTVV.

This clone was detected only once. The genes are TRBV11-1 and TRBJ2-7; D gene unclear. In germline, CDR1 is SGHAT, CDR2 FQDESV (reference sequence). The CDR3 runs 13 residues. V gave up 3 bases and J gave up 4 bases, with 10 bases separating them. CDR3: CASSFGSEYEQYF. CDR3 sequence (DNA): TGTGCCAGCAGCTTTGGCAGTGAATACGAGCAGTACTTC.

The genes are TRBV28 and TRBJ1-4; TRBD1 agrees at 8 bases. V lost 6 bases to trimming and J lost 6 bases; unmatched junction nucleotides: 9. Germline V CDR1 and CDR2: MDHEN, SYDVKM. The CDR3 is made up of 15 amino acids. The chain's CDR3 is CASRPGQGSYEKLFF. CDR3 DNA sequence: TGTGCCAGCAGGCCCGGACAGGGATCTTATGAAAAACTGTTTTTT.

The V gene is TRBV19, the J gene TRBJ2-2; 16 bases line up with TRBD2. Per germline, CDR1 LNHDA and CDR2 SQIVND (reference sequence). V trimming: 9 bases; J trimming: 4 bases; junction bases outside the gene matches: 8. The length of the CDR3 is 17 residues. The CDR3 DNA reads TGTGCCAGACACGGGACTAGCGGGGGGGCGGGCACCGGGGAGCTGTTTTTT. Its translation: CARHGTSGGAGTGELFF.

The chain carries TRBV6-1 and TRBJ1-5; the D is unclear. This CDR3 region has 15 residues. Trimming left V 6 bases short and J 4 bases short, with 16 bases between. CDR1 is MNHNS and CDR2 is SASEGT in the germline V gene. The CDR3 sequence is CASSLGRALNQPQHF. CDR3 nucleotides: TGTGCCAGCAGCCTTGGGAGGGCTCTTAATCAGCCCCAGCATTTT.

V is TRBV7-9 and J is TRBJ1-1, with TRBD1 identical over 8 bases. Germline CDR1 reads SEHNR; CDR2 reads FQNEAQ (reference sequence). CDR3 length: 15 residues. V shed 0 bases and J 5 bases; nucleotides not matched to a gene: 5. The CDR3 bases are TGTGCCAGCAGCTTAGCGACAGGGGCCGCAACTGAAGCTTTCTTT. Translated: CASSLATGAATEAFF. The variable domain in full, completed from reference TRBV7-9 and TRBJ1-1, reads DTGVSQNPRHKITKRGQNVTFRCDPISEHNRLYWYRQTLGQGPEFLTYFQNEAQLEKSRLLSDRFSAERPKGSFSTLEIQRTEQGDSAMYLCASSLATGAATEAFFGQGTRLTVV.